This T cell receptor beta chain appears in the sequencing data of a study of post-analysis software for immune sequencing data. Trimming pared 1 base from V and 11 bases from J, leaving 19 bases between. CDR1 and CDR2 from the germline V gene are MNHEY and SMNVEV (reference sequence). The CDR3 is made up of 15 amino acids. Study-wide results and limits: The study found TRBV5-6, TRBV5-1 and TRBV20-1 among a few TRBV segments more frequent in patients than controls.

Unique molecular identifiers tagged the TCR beta cDNA libraries. TCRdb analysed the PCR reads with MiXCR anew, one entry per CDR3 protein. The table has a few hundred thousand distinct CDR3 sequences, roughly 45% seen once; the top ten hold over 10%. For this clonotype: Its antigen remains unidentified.

The clonotype was recovered from a girl under 18 with multiple sclerosis. The chain joins TRBV27 to TRBJ2-3; D is possibly TRBD1 (6 bases). The sequenced sample was blood. This CDR3 reads CASSLLRYGTRGQYF. CDR3 DNA sequence: TGTGCCAGCAGTTTATTGCGATACGGGACACGAGGGCAGTATTTT.